Presented here are 17 T cell receptor beta chains from one specimen sequenced in a study of technical replicates of blood from a handful of donors. Sequencing was performed with immunoSEQ multiplex PCR; in TCRdb, only in-frame clones are kept and a portion is missing. This repertoire shows around 80,000 clones, 95% to 98% found once; its top ten account for around 0.15%. Source material: T cells isolated from PBMCs. The source of these receptors is a human donor in good health.

This chain links TRBV6-5 with TRBJ2-7, with TRBD1 identical over 10 bases. This CDR3 has 13 amino acids. Germline assignment: CDR1 MNHEY and CDR2 SVGAGI. V lost 6 bases, J lost 5 bases, and 4 bases stayed unmatched. The CDR3: CASSLTGGNEQYF. The CDR3 coding sequence is TGTGCCAGCAGCCTGACAGGGGGCAACGAGCAGTACTTC.

The V and J genes are TRBV5-5 and TRBJ2-4; 8 bases agree with TRBD2. V lost 4 bases to trimming and J lost 10 bases; unmatched junction nucleotides: 10. CDR3 length equals 14 residues. Germline assignment: CDR1 SGHKS and CDR2 YYEKEE (reference sequence). The CDR3, as DNA: TGTGCCAGCAGCCTGGACCCCGGGACTAGTATTCAGTACTTC. Translating gives CASSLDPGTSIQYF.

The genes are TRBV15 and TRBJ2-1; D call uncertain. The V end lost 4 bases, the J end lost 8 bases, and 6 bases lay between the germline ends. The CDR3 spans 11 residues. Germline loops: CDR1 LNHNV, CDR2 YYDKDF (reference sequence). CDR3 in amino acids: CATSTSHEQFF. CDR3 sequence (DNA): TGTGCCACCAGCACTTCCCATGAGCAGTTCTTC. Filled out from reference TRBV15 and TRBJ2-1, the complete variable domain reads DAMVIQNPRYQVTQFGKPVTLSCSQTLNHNVMYWYQQKSSQAPKLLFHYYDKDFNNEADTPDNFQSRRPNTSFCFLDIRSPGLGDTAMYLCATSTSHEQFFGPGTRLTVL.

The chain couples TRBV11-3 to TRBJ2-1; TRBD2 matches 9 bases. V was pared by 1 base and J by 6 bases, with 7 bases of the junction left unmatched. Looked up from germline, CDR1 is SGHNT and CDR2 is YENEEA. The CDR3 length is 16 residues. The CDR3 sequence is CASSLVVGGGANEQFF. The CDR3 DNA follows: TGTGCCAGCAGCTTAGTTGTGGGCGGGGGGGCCAATGAGCAGTTCTTC.

The chain is built from TRBV29-1 and TRBJ2-2; D remains ambiguous. Per germline, CDR1 SQVTM and CDR2 ANQGSEA. The CDR3 totals 15 residues. Trimming shortened V by 6 bases and J by 3 bases, and 17 bases separated the two germline ends. CDR3 nucleotide sequence: TGCAGCGTCGCAGCCCCGGAGAAGGACACCGGGGAGCTGTTTTTT. It translates to CSVAAPEKDTGELFF.

This chain links TRBV4-2 with TRBJ2-7, with D perhaps matching TRBD1 (5 bases). This CDR3 spans 16 amino acids. The germline V gene encodes CDR1 LGHNA and CDR2 YNFKEQ. Between the trimmed V and J ends, which lost 0 bases and 3 bases, there was a span of 15 bases. The CDR3 DNA is TGTGCCAGCAGCCAAGAGTCGCAGGGATACTTCTACGAGCAGTACTTC. Translating gives CASSQESQGYFYEQYF.

This rearrangement joins TRBV6-1 to TRBJ1-1; no firm D call. The CDR3 totals 13 residues. V lost 10 bases and J 3 bases, leaving 15 bases between the germline ends. The germline CDR1 and CDR2 sequences are MNHNS and SASEGT. CDR3 residues: CATNRYGDTEAFF. For the CDR3, the DNA is TGTGCCACCAATAGGTACGGGGACACTGAAGCTTTCTTT.

The chain employs TRBV7-9 and TRBJ2-1; 14 bases are a match to TRBD2. Germline V gene sequence: CDR1 SEHNR, CDR2 FQNEAQ (reference sequence). Trimming removed 5 bases from V and 10 bases from J; junction bases left unmatched: 16. This CDR3 has 18 residues. The CDR3 loop is CASSIRETSGRASGEQFF. DNA of the CDR3: TGTGCCAGCAGCATAAGGGAGACTAGCGGGAGGGCCTCGGGGGAGCAGTTCTTC. Using reference TRBV7-9 and TRBJ2-1 for the parts outside the CDR3, the full variable domain is DTGVSQNPRHKITKRGQNVTFRCDPISEHNRLYWYRQTLGQGPEFLTYFQNEAQLEKSRLLSDRFSAERPKGSFSTLEIQRTEQGDSAMYLCASSIRETSGRASGEQFFGPGTRLTVL.

This chain uses TRBV11-2 with TRBJ2-6; possible D gene TRBD1, 6 bases. Trimming shortened V by 5 bases and J by 7 bases, and 12 bases separated the two germline ends. Germline V lookup: CDR1 SGHAT, CDR2 FQNNGV. The CDR3 has 14 amino acids. The CDR3 bases are TGTGCCAGCAGCGTACAGGGTAATGCCAACGTCCTGACTTTC. Its protein is CASSVQGNANVLTF.

The chain is built from TRBV28 and TRBJ2-5, with 9 bases lining up with TRBD1. Germline CDR1 reads MDHEN; CDR2 reads SYDVKM. CDR3 length equals 16 residues. V was pared by 6 bases and J by 5 bases, with 13 bases of the junction left unmatched. The CDR3 loop reads CASSRNPQGAQETQYF. CDR3 DNA sequence: TGTGCCAGCAGCAGGAACCCACAGGGGGCTCAGGAGACCCAGTACTTC.

The chain combines TRBV7-6 with TRBJ2-7; tentatively, D is TRBD1 (6 bases). V lost 5 bases to trimming and J lost 0 bases, with 8 bases between them. Looked up from germline, CDR1 is SGHVS and CDR2 is FNYEAQ. CDR3 length: 13 amino acids. CDR3 nucleotide sequence: TGTGCCAGCAGCCCGGACAGCTCCTACGAGCAGTACTTC. Its protein is CASSPDSSYEQYF.

The V and J genes are TRBV11-3 and TRBJ2-1; TRBD1 might be the D (6 bases). The CDR3 is made up of 13 amino acids. Trimming removed 3 bases from V and 8 bases from J, with 11 bases in between. The germline V gene encodes CDR1 SGHNT and CDR2 YENEEA. This CDR3 reads CASSFMGAHEQFF. The CDR3 DNA sequence: TGTGCCAGCAGCTTCATGGGGGCGCATGAGCAGTTCTTC.

Here the CDR3 reads CASSEADSRETQYF. Here the CDR3 DNA reads TGTGCCAGCAGTGAAGCGGACAGTCGGGAGACCCAGTACTTC. The chain is built from TRBV6-1 and TRBJ2-5, with D tentatively TRBD1 (6 bases). The CDR3 is made up of 14 amino acids. Germline CDR1 is MNHNS and CDR2 is SASEGT. The V end was cut by 0 bases, the J end by 5 bases, with 10 bases between.

J is TRBJ2-7 and V is TRBV5-1, with D perhaps TRBD2 (7 bases). V lost 4 bases and J 3 bases, leaving 20 bases between the germline ends. The germline gives CDR1 SGHRS, CDR2 YFSETQ. The CDR3 length is 16 residues. CDR3 sequence (DNA): TGCGCCAGCAGCCCTGAAGGGGGGGCTTTGGGCTACGAGCAGTACTTC. Encoded protein: CASSPEGGALGYEQYF.

V gene TRBV29-1 combines with J gene TRBJ2-7; TRBD2 matches 9 bases. This CDR3 region has 14 residues. The V and J ends lost 7 bases and 0 bases, in that order; junction bases with no gene match: 7. Germline V gene data show CDR1 as SQVTM and CDR2 as ANQGSEA. The CDR3: CSAVSGSSSYEQYF. For the CDR3, the DNA is TGCAGCGCCGTTAGCGGGAGTAGCTCCTACGAGCAGTACTTC.

This clone was detected once. The V gene is TRBV4-1, the J gene TRBJ1-5, with D perhaps TRBD1 (5 bases). The CDR3 runs 17 residues. Germline CDR1 and CDR2: MGHRA and YSYEKL. V lost 1 base to trimming and J lost 6 bases, with 19 bases between them. CDR3 nucleotide sequence: TGCGCCAGCAGCCAAGTGTTCGGGGGGTTCATCGTTCAGCCCCAGCATTTT. As protein: CASSQVFGGFIVQPQHF.

The V gene is TRBV19, the J gene TRBJ1-2; 9 bases align to TRBD1. CDR1 is LNHDA, CDR2 SQIVND, per germline (reference sequence). The CDR3 spans 15 residues. J lost 7 bases, V lost 5 bases, and 11 bases had no gene match. The CDR3 sequence is CASSAGDRVAGGYTF. Here the CDR3 DNA reads TGTGCCAGTAGTGCCGGGGACAGGGTGGCTGGTGGCTACACCTTC.